This TCR beta chain originates from a study of blood T cells in healthy people across ages. Through a sample-barcoded 5' primer and a J-beta primer mix, a second PCR was run for about 6 to 11 cycles. The template-switch adaptor, which had 12 random nucleotides, put a tag on each cDNA molecule. TCRdb called the 5' RACE reads again in MiXCR, with one record for every CDR3 protein. The table shows about 930,000 distinct CDR3 sequences, with 25% to 35% occurring only once. This CDR3 region has 15 residues. With 5 bases clipped from V and 8 bases from J, the junction kept 7 bases outside the gene matches. The germline CDR1 and CDR2 sequences are LNHDA and SQIVND (reference sequence). The same sample was also used in a study of T cells of mothers and their children. This second study notes: Clones that were microchimeric and persistent were not detected among T cells.

This receptor was obtained from a woman aged 40 to 50 in good health. The specimen was blood. The V gene is TRBV19, the J gene TRBJ2-1, with 12 bases aligning to TRBD2. The CDR3 nucleotides read TGTGCCAGTAGTTCACTAGCGGGGGGTGAGGATGAGCAGTTCTTC. The encoded protein is CASSSLAGGEDEQFF. The full variable domain, completed using reference TRBV19 and TRBJ2-1, is DGGITQSPKYLFRKEGQNVTLSCEQNLNHDAMYWYRQDPGQGLRLIYYSQIVNDFQKGDIAEGYSVSREKKESFPLTVTSAQKNPTAFYLCASSSLAGGEDEQFFGPGTRLTVL.